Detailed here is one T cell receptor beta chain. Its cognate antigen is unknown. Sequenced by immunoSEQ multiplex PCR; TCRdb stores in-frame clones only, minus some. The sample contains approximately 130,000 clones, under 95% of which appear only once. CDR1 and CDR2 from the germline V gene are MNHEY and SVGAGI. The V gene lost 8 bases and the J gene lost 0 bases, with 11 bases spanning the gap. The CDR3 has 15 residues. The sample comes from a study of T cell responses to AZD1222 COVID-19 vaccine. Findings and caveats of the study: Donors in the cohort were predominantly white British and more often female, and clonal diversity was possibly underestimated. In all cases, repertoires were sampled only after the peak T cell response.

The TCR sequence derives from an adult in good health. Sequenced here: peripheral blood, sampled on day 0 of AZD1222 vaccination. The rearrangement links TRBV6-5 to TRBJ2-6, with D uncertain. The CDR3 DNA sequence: TGTGCCAGCGGGTTATGGGACTCTGGGGCCAACGTCCTGACTTTC. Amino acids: CASGLWDSGANVLTF.